This record looks at one TCR beta chain sequence and its context. The RNA, roughly 0.5 to 1 ug, was put through reverse transcription using random hexamers. TCRdb itself ran the immunoSEQ multiplex PCR reads through MiXCR, one entry per CDR3 protein. Among about 180,000 distinct CDR3 sequences listed, 94% were seen once. The V gene lost 6 bases and the J gene lost 7 bases, with 12 bases spanning the gap. The V gene's germline CDR1 is SQVTM and CDR2 ANQGSEA. This CDR3 contains 11 residues. This sample is part of a study of CD8 T cells in Susac syndrome. Specimen: CD4+ T cells from PBMCs. The sequence was collected from a human donor with Susac syndrome. The V call is TRBV29-1, the J call TRBJ1-1; a possible D gene is TRBD1 (6 bases). The CDR3 loop reads CSVSRGSEAFF. DNA of the CDR3: TGCAGCGTCTCGAGGGGGAGTGAAGCTTTCTTT.